The 11 T cell receptor beta chains given below trace back to one sample, sequenced in a study of shared clonotypes between healthy human individuals. Produced via immunoSEQ multiplex PCR; TCRdb's table is partial and in-frame only. The repertoire holds about 1.5 million clones, with 95% to 97% as singletons. The specimen sequenced was naive CD4+ T cells sorted from blood. Subset defined: CD45RA+ positively selected. The receptors shown here come from a man aged 30-40 years in good health.

This clone was found a few times. A read error is possible here, since a much larger clone lies one base away. At the DNA level, this CDR3 is encoded by other sequences in the same sample as well. The chain links TRBV18 to TRBJ2-5; D gene unclear. The CDR3 is 11 residues long. Trimming left V 6 bases short and J 1 base short, with 3 bases between. Germline CDR1 reads KGHSH; CDR2 reads LQKENI. CDR3 sequence (DNA): TGTGCCAGCTCTCCCCAAGAGACCCAGTACTTC. Translated, it gives CASSPQETQYF. The variable domain in full, completed from reference TRBV18 and TRBJ2-5, reads NAGVMQNPRHLVRRRGQEARLRCSPMKGHSHVYWYRQLPEEGLKFMVYLQKENIIDESGMPKERFSAEFPKEGPSILRIQQVVRGDSAAYFCASSPQETQYFGPGTRLLVL.

The rearrangement joins TRBV10-3 to TRBJ2-7; no clear D gene. Trimming pared 6 bases from V and 0 bases from J, leaving 6 bases between. Germline lookup yields CDR1 ENHRY and CDR2 SYGVKD. The CDR3 is 12 amino acids. CDR3 sequence (DNA): TGTGCCATCAGCGTTCTCTCCTACGAGCAGTACTTC. As protein: CAISVLSYEQYF.

The gene calls are TRBV18 and TRBJ1-2, with 7 positions matching TRBD1. The CDR3 is made up of 15 amino acids. CDR1 is KGHSH and CDR2 is LQKENI in the germline V gene. The V gene end was trimmed by 6 bases and the J gene end by 6 bases; junction bases not matched to a gene: 13. The CDR3 sequence: CASSPRTLTGNGYTF. DNA of the CDR3: TGTGCCAGCTCGCCCCGTACCTTGACAGGGAATGGCTACACCTTC.

V and J are TRBV28 and TRBJ1-2; no clear D gene. Germline-derived CDR1 and CDR2 are MDHEN and SYDVKM. The germline V and J ends were trimmed by 6 bases and 1 base, with 12 bases remaining between them. This CDR3 has 14 residues. The CDR3 region is CASRGGWGNYGYTF. CDR3 in DNA: TGTGCCAGCAGGGGAGGTTGGGGTAACTATGGCTACACCTTC.

The genes are TRBV30 and TRBJ2-5; 14 positions match TRBD2. After removal of 8 bases from V and 4 bases from J, the junction contained 3 bases not matched to a gene. The CDR3 is made up of 13 amino acids. Germline CDR1 reads GTSNPN; CDR2 reads SVGIG (reference sequence). CDR3 coding DNA: TGTGCCCAAGGACTAGCGGGAGGAGAGACCCAGTACTTC. Amino acid sequence: CAQGLAGGETQYF.

CDR3 region: CAWSGDLVGQPQHF. CDR3 coding DNA: TGTGCCTGGAGTGGGGACCTGGTGGGTCAGCCCCAGCATTTT. The J gene is TRBJ1-5, the V gene TRBV30; the D gene is possibly TRBD1 (5 bases). V was clipped by 1 base and J by 6 bases, with 13 bases between them. The CDR3 totals 14 residues. CDR1 is GTSNPN and CDR2 is SVGIG in the germline V gene (reference sequence).

The chain joins TRBV7-9 to TRBJ2-1; D remains ambiguous. CDR3 length: 13 residues. The germline V gene has CDR1 SEHNR and CDR2 FQNEAQ (reference sequence). Trimming removed 5 bases from V and 8 bases from J, with 13 bases in between. The CDR3 sequence is CASSLRAIDEQFF. CDR3 bases: TGTGCCAGCAGCCTCCGGGCTATCGATGAGCAGTTCTTC.

Comment on this clone: Other DNA sequences in the same sample also yield this CDR3. V gene TRBV28 combines with J gene TRBJ2-1, with TRBD2 matching over 12 bases. The trim removed 6 bases at V and 7 bases at J, leaving 4 bases unmatched. Germline V lookup: CDR1 MDHEN, CDR2 SYDVKM. This CDR3 is 14 amino acids long. The CDR3 bases are TGTGCCAGCAGCTTGACTAGCGGGAGAAATGAGCAGTTCTTC. Translated, it gives CASSLTSGRNEQFF.

This sequence joins TRBV25-1 and TRBJ1-5, with no clear D. CDR3 length: 16 residues. Germline V CDR1 and CDR2: MGHDK, SYGVNS. Trimming shortened V by 3 bases and J by 5 bases, and 17 bases separated the two germline ends. DNA of the CDR3: TGTGCCAGCAGTGACACCCGAGTATCCCCGTATCAGCCCCAGCATTTT. Translated: CASSDTRVSPYQPQHF.

This sequence joins TRBV25-1 and TRBJ2-7, with TRBD2 as a possible D gene (5 bases). Germline V gene data show CDR1 as MGHDK and CDR2 as SYGVNS. The CDR3 contains 11 residues. V was cut by 10 bases and J by 3 bases, with 10 bases left in between. CDR3 DNA sequence: TGTGCCACCGACGACTACTACGAGCAGTACTTC. Protein sequence: CATDDYYEQYF.

The chain uses TRBV25-1 and TRBJ2-7; D is ambiguous. CDR1 and CDR2 from the germline V gene are MGHDK and SYGVNS. Trimming took off 6 bases at V and 7 bases at J, with 10 bases between the two ends. The CDR3 covers 11 residues. The chain's CDR3 is CASRGPLEQYF. The CDR3 region has the DNA TGTGCCAGCAGGGGTCCCCTGGAGCAGTACTTC.